This T cell receptor beta chain was recovered during a study of CD8+ T cells in alopecia areata. Study-level background: Patients in the study were on tofacitinib for 6 to 18 months, then off it for 6 months. Overall study findings and caveats: Scalp sample sequencing also detects resident alphabeta T cells of normal skin. Elevated clonality characterized lesional scalp relative to normal scalp, particularly in alopecia totalis/universalis.

A note on this clone: Its antigen is currently unknown.

Following extraction, RNA underwent reverse transcription to cDNA, which served as the sequencing template. Profiling relied on immunoSEQ multiplex PCR, and the TCRdb table lists in-frame clones only, not all of them. The sample carries roughly 250,000 clones, under 80% recorded once. This CDR3 has 14 amino acids. CDR1 and CDR2 from the germline V gene are MNHEY and SMNVEV (reference sequence). The V gene lost 2 bases and the J gene lost 4 bases, with 6 bases spanning the gap. The gene calls are TRBV27 and TRBJ1-6, with unresolved D. The sequence was obtained from a human donor with alopecia areata. Sequenced material: CD4+ T cells sorted from blood, taken at week 0. The CDR3 here is CASSLGVYNSPLHF. The CDR3 DNA is TGTGCCAGCAGTTTAGGTGTATATAATTCACCCCTCCACTTT.